The present TCR beta chain was sequenced within a study of cytomegalovirus exposure and HLA in healthy donors. Study-wide results and caveats: The dataset shows that most TCR sequences were rare, while some public TCRs occurred in many donors.

Donors in the study were healthy people who gave bone marrow. V shed 4 bases and J 6 bases; nucleotides not matched to a gene: 3. Germline V gene lookup returns CDR1 SGHRS and CDR2 YFSETQ. This CDR3 region has 14 residues. Amplification used 60 Vbeta primers and 13 Jbeta primers. The data were produced by immunoSEQ multiplex PCR, yet TCRdb's version contains in-frame clones alone and is incomplete. The data contain 200,000 to 250,000 clones, over 70% of them singletons. This clone appeared a few times. What it binds is not known. This rearrangement joins TRBV5-1 to TRBJ1-6, with 8 bases identical to TRBD1. The sequencing input was PBMCs. The receptor was isolated from a boy between 2 and 15 years old in good health and CMV-seronegative. The CDR3 here is CASSPGQVNSPLHF. Here the CDR3 DNA reads TGCGCCAGCAGCCCGGGACAGGTTAATTCACCCCTCCACTTT.